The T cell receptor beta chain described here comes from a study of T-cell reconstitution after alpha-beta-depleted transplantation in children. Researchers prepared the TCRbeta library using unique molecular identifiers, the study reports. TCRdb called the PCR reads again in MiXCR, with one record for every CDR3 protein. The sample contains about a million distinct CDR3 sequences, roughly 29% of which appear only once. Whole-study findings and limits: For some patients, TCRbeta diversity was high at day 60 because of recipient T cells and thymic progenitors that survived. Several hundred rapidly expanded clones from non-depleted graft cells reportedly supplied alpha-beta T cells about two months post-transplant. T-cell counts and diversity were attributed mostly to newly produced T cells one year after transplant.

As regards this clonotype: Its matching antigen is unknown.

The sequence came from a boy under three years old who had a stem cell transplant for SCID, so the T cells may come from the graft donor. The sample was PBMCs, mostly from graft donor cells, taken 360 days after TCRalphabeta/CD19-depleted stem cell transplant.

The CDR3 reads CASSLTPAKANYGYTF. The DNA of the CDR3 is TGTGCCAGCAGCTTAACTCCCGCAAAAGCTAACTATGGCTACACCTTC. The V gene is TRBV7-3, the J gene TRBJ1-2, with D unclear. CDR1 is SGHTA, CDR2 FQGTGA, per germline. The CDR3 length is 16 residues. V lost 0 bases to trimming and J lost 0 bases, with 11 bases between them. The entire variable domain, with the rest obtained from reference TRBV7-3 and TRBJ1-2, is as follows: GAGVSQTPSNKVTEKGKYVELRCDPISGHTALYWYRQSLGQGPEFLIYFQGTGAADDSGLPNDRFFAVRPEGSVSTLKIQRTERGDSAVYLCASSLTPAKANYGYTFGSGTRLTVV.